The 14 T cell receptor beta chains listed next were all sequenced from one sample in a study of post-analysis software for immune sequencing data. Study-wide points: In patients, about 5 TRBV segments were more frequent than in controls, with TRBV5-6, TRBV5-1 and TRBV20-1 among them.

These receptors have no identified antigens. Built from TCR beta cDNA, the libraries had unique molecular identifiers in them. TCRdb itself ran the PCR reads through MiXCR, one entry per CDR3 protein. The sample lists 380,000 or so distinct CDR3 sequences; roughly 36% were seen once. Sequenced input: blood. Receptors were obtained from a girl aged 5 to 17 with multiple sclerosis.

This chain links TRBV19 with TRBJ1-1; D unresolved. This CDR3 spans 13 amino acids. CDR1 and CDR2 (germline): LNHDA, SQIVND (reference sequence). Deletions cut 4 bases from V and 0 bases from J, with 6 bases between. CDR3 loop: CASSNTMNTEAFF. The DNA for the CDR3 is TGTGCCAGTAGTAATACTATGAACACTGAAGCTTTCTTT.

CDR3 nucleotide sequence: TGTGCCAGCAGCTCGCCCCCCTCGGCCCACGAGCAGTACTTC. Residues: CASSSPPSAHEQYF. The V and J genes are TRBV7-3 and TRBJ2-7; the D is unclear. The CDR3 has 14 residues. Trimming pared 4 bases from V and 5 bases from J, leaving 15 bases between. CDR1 and CDR2 (germline): SGHTA, FQGTGA.

The rearrangement joins TRBV6-1 to TRBJ2-7; 9 nucleotides agree with TRBD1. The CDR3 contains 15 residues. Germline values: CDR1 MNHNS, CDR2 SASEGT. V shed 5 bases and J 1 base; nucleotides not matched to a gene: 6. The CDR3: CASSWGQGLSYEQYF. The CDR3 nucleotides read TGTGCCAGCAGTTGGGGACAGGGTTTGTCCTACGAGCAGTACTTC.

The chain has TRBV9 and TRBJ1-6; 8 bases fit TRBD1. The germline gives CDR1 SGDLS, CDR2 YYNGEE. CDR3 length: 15 residues. V was clipped by 0 bases and J by 4 bases; unmatched bases: 0. CDR3 amino acids: CASSVGTGYNSPLHF. The CDR3 DNA sequence: TGTGCCAGCAGCGTAGGGACAGGGTATAATTCACCCCTCCACTTT.

Only a few counts were recorded for this clonotype. The rearrangement joins TRBV29-1 to TRBJ2-5; 7 bases match TRBD2. This CDR3 has 13 residues. The germline V gene has CDR1 SQVTM and CDR2 ANQGSEA. V shed 5 bases and J 5 bases; nucleotides not matched to a gene: 8. CDR3 bases: TGCAGCGTTACCCGGGGGGTGGAGGAGACCCAGTACTTC. The encoded protein is CSVTRGVEETQYF.

This clonotype has ten or more counts. The V gene is TRBV10-3, the J gene TRBJ2-5; TRBD1 matches 9 bases. In germline, CDR1 is ENHRY, CDR2 SYGVKD. CDR3 length equals 15 residues. J gave up 5 bases and V 10 bases, and 14 bases lay outside the gene matches. The CDR3 coding sequence is TGTGCCACCGGGGGACAGGGTTCGGGTGAGGAGACCCAGTACTTC. It yields the protein CATGGQGSGEETQYF.

Many counts were recorded for this clonotype. The chain combines TRBV12-3 or TRBV12-4 with TRBJ2-6; 9 nucleotides agree with TRBD2. J lost 4 bases, V lost 2 bases, and 9 bases had no gene match. The CDR3 has 18 residues. CDR3 protein: CASSLSGTSTPGANVLTF. In DNA, the CDR3 is TGTGCCAGCAGTTTATCCGGGACTAGCACACCAGGGGCCAACGTCCTGACTTTC.

This clonotype was detected many times. V and J are TRBV7-2 and TRBJ2-3; 7 nucleotides agree with TRBD1. After removal of 4 bases from V and 1 base from J, the junction contained 11 bases not matched to a gene. The CDR3 runs 17 residues. Germline CDR1 and CDR2: SGHTA and FQGNSA. The CDR3, as DNA: TGTGCCAGCAGCTCCCCAGACAAGCAGGGGGGCACAGATACGCAGTATTTT. This codes for CASSSPDKQGGTDTQYF.

Here the CDR3 DNA reads TGTGCCAGCAGTGAATGGGAGACTGAAGCTTTCTTT. This encodes CASSEWETEAFF. The chain is built from TRBV6-1 and TRBJ1-1; D is uncertain. CDR1 is MNHNS, CDR2 SASEGT, per germline. The CDR3 runs to 12 residues. V shed 2 bases and J shed 5 bases, with 6 bases lying between them.

In the case of this clonotype: One junction end does not reproduce the germline sequence, and a read error may be involved. J is TRBJ2-7 and V is TRBV4-2, with D perhaps TRBD2 (6 bases). Germline loops: CDR1 LGHNA, CDR2 YNFKEQ. CDR3 length: 16 amino acids. The CDR3 DNA reads as TGTGCCAGCAGCCAAGATCGGAGCGGGCCTTCGTACGAGCAGTACTTT. Its translation is CASSQDRSGPSYEQYF.

The V and J genes are TRBV12-3 or TRBV12-4 and TRBJ2-5; possible D gene TRBD2, 6 bases. CDR3 length equals 14 residues. The V end was cut by 5 bases, the J end by 7 bases, with 17 bases between. This CDR3 is CASSMSGTDGTQYF. Here the CDR3 DNA reads TGTGCCAGCAGTATGTCCGGGACTGACGGGACCCAGTACTTC.

This chain uses TRBV3-1 with TRBJ1-4, with D hard to call. Germline V gives CDR1 LGHDT, CDR2 YNNKEL (reference sequence). CDR3 length: 14 amino acids. V was trimmed by 3 bases and J by 6 bases, leaving 11 bases between them. The CDR3 loop reads CASSQIPLDEKLFF. DNA of the CDR3: TGTGCCAGCAGCCAGATCCCCCTTGATGAAAAACTGTTTTTT.

The gene calls are TRBV7-2 and TRBJ2-2; D is undetermined. The CDR3 spans 15 residues. CDR1 is SGHTA and CDR2 is FQGNSA in the germline V gene. V lost 10 bases and J 6 bases, leaving 21 bases between the germline ends. The CDR3 reads CATYSLSLDPGELFF. The CDR3 nucleotides are TGTGCCACCTACAGCTTATCACTTGACCCCGGGGAGCTGTTTTTT.

V usage is TRBV6-5 and J usage is TRBJ2-5, with TRBD2 matching 14 bases. From germline, CDR1 is MNHEY and CDR2 SVGAGI. V was pared by 2 bases and J by 2 bases, with 7 bases of the junction left unmatched. This CDR3 has 18 residues. The CDR3 region has the DNA TGTGCCAGCAGTTACACCAGACTAGCGGGAGGGAGGCAAGAGACCCAGTACTTC. The encoded protein is CASSYTRLAGGRQETQYF.